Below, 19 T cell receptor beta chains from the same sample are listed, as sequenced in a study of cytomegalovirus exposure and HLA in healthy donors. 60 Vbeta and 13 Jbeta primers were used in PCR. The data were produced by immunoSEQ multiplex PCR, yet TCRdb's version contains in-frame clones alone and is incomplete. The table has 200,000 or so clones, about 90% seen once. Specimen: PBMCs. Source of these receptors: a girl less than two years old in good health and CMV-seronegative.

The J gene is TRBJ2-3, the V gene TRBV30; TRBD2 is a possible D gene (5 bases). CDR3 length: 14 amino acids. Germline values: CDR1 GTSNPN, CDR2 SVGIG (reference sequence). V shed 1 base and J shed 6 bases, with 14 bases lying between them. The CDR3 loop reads CAWSGSGRDDTQYF. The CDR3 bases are TGTGCCTGGAGTGGATCGGGGAGAGACGATACGCAGTATTTT. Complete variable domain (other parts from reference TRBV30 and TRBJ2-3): SQTIHQWPATLVQPVGSPLSLECTVEGTSNPNLYWYRQAAGRGLQLLFYSVGIGQISSEVPQNLSASRPQDRQFILSSKKLLLSDSGFYLCAWSGSGRDDTQYFGPGTRLTVL.

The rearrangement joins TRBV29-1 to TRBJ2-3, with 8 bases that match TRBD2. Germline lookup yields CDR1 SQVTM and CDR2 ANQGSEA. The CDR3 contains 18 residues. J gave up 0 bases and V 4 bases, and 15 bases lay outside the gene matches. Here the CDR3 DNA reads TGCAGCGTTGTTGCGGTATTAGCGGGACTTTCTAGCACAGATACGCAGTATTTT. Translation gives CSVVAVLAGLSSTDTQYF.

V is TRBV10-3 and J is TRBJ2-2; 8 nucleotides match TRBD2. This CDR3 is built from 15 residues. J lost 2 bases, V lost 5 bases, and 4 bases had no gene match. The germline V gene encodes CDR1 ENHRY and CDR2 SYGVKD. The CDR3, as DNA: TGTGCCATCAGTTCAAGCGGGGGTAACACCGGGGAGCTGTTTTTT. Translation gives CAISSSGGNTGELFF.

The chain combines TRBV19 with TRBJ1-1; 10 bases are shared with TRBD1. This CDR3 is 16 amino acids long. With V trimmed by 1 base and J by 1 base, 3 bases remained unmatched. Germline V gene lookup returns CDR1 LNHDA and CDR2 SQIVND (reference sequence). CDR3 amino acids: CASSIGTGGPNTEAFF. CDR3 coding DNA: TGTGCCAGTAGTATAGGGACAGGGGGGCCGAACACTGAAGCTTTCTTT.

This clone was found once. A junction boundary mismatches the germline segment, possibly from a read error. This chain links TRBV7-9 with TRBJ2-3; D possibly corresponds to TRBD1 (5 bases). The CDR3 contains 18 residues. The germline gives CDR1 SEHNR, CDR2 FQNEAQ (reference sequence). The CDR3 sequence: CSSSLGKGRYSSTDTQYF. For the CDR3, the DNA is TGTTCCAGCAGCTTAGGGAAGGGGCGGTACTCTAGCACAGATACGCAGTATTTT.

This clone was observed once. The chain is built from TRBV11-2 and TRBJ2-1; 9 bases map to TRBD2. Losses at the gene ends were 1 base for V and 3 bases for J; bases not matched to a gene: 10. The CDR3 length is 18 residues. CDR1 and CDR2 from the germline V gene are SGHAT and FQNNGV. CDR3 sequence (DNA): TGTGCCAGCAGCTTAGGAAGCGGGACTAGCAGGATCTACAATGAGCAGTTCTTC. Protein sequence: CASSLGSGTSRIYNEQFF.

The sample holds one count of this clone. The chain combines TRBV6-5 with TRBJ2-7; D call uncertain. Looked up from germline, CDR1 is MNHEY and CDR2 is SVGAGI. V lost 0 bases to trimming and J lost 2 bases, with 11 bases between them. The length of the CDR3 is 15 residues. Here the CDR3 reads CASSYSGLPTYEQYF. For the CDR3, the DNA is TGTGCCAGCAGTTACTCGGGCTTGCCAACCTACGAGCAGTACTTC.

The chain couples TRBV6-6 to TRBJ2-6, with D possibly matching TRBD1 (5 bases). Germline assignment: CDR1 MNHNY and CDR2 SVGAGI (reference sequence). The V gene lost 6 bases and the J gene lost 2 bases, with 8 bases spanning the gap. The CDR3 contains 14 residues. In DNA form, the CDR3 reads TGTGCCAGCAGCCCAGGGACTGGGGCCAACGTCCTGACTTTC. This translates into CASSPGTGANVLTF.

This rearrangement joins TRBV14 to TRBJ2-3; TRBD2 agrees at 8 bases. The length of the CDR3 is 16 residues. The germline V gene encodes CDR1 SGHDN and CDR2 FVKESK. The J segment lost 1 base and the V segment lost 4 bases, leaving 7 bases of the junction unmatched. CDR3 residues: CASSRLTRGGTDTQYF. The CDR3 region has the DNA TGTGCCAGCAGCCGTTTGACGCGGGGGGGCACAGATACGCAGTATTTT. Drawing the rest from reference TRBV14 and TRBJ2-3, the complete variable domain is EAGVTQFPSHSVIEKGQTVTLRCDPISGHDNLYWYRRVMGKEIKFLLHFVKESKQDESGMPNNRFLAERTGGTYSTLKVQPAELEDSGVYFCASSRLTRGGTDTQYFGPGTRLTVL.

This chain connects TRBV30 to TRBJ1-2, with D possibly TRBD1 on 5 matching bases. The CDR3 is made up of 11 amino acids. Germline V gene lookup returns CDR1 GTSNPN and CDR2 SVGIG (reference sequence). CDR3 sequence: CASHRGYGYTF. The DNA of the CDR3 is TGTGCTTCCCATCGGGGGTATGGCTACACCTTC.

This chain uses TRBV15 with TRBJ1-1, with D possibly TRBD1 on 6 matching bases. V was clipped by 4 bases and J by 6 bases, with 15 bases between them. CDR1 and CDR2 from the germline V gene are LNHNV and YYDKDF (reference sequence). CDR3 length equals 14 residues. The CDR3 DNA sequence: TGTGCCACCAGCAAGAGAAGTGAGGGGGCTGAAGCTTTCTTT. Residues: CATSKRSEGAEAFF.

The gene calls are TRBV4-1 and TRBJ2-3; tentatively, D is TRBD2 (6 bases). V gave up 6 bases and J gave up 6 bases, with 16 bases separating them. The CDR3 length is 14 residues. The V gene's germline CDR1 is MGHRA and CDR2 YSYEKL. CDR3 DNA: TGCGCCAGCAGACGGGGAGGCCCCGGGGATACGCAGTATTTT. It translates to CASRRGGPGDTQYF.

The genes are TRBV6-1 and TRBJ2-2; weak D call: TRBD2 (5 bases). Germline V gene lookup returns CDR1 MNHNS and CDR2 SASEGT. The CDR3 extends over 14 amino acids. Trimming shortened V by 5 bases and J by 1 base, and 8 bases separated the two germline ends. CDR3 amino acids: CASSTRENTGELFF. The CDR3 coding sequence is TGTGCCAGCAGTACCCGGGAGAACACCGGGGAGCTGTTTTTT.

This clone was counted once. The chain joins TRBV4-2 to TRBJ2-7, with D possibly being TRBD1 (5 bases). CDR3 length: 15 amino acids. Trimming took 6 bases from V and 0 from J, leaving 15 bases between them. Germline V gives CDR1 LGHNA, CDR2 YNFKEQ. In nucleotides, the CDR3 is TGTGCCAGCAGAGAGGACATTTTTGCCTCCTACGAGCAGTACTTC. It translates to CASREDIFASYEQYF.

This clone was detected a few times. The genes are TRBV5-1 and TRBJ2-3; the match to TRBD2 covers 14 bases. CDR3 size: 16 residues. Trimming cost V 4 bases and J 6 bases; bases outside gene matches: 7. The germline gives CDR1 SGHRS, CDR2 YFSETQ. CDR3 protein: CASSPGLAGVLDTQYF. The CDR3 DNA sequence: TGCGCCAGCAGCCCGGGACTAGCGGGGGTTTTGGATACGCAGTATTTT.

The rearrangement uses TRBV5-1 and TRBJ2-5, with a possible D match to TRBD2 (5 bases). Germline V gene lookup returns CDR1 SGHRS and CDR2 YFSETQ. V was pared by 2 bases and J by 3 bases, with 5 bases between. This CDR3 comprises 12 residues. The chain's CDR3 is CASSLLEETQYF. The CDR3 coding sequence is TGCGCCAGCAGCTTACTAGAAGAGACCCAGTACTTC.

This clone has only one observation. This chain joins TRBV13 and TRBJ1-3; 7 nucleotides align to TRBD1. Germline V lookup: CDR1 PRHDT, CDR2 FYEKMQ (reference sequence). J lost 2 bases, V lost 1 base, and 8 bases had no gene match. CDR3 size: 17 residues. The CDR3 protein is CASSLAQQGIAGNTIYF. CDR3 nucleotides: TGTGCCAGCAGCTTAGCCCAACAGGGGATAGCTGGAAACACCATATATTTT.

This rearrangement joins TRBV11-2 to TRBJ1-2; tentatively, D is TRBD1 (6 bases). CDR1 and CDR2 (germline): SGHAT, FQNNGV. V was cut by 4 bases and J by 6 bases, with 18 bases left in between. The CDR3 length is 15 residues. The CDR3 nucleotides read TGTGCCAGCAGCTCCCAACCCAGGGGAAGGAATGGCTACACCTTC. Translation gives CASSSQPRGRNGYTF.

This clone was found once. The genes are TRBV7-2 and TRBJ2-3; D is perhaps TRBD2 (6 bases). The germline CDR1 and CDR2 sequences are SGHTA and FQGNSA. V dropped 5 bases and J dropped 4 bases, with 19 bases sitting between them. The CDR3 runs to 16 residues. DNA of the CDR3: TGTGCCAGCAGCGCGTCCGGGACTGGGCGGGCAGATACGCAGTATTTT. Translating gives CASSASGTGRADTQYF.